A selection of T cell receptor beta chains follows, all from one sample in a study of blood T cell repertoires in COVID-19. Clones were read by immunoSEQ multiplex PCR, and TCRdb kept only the in-frame ones, dropping some. The sample comprises around 100,000 clones, roughly 87% of which are singletons, and approximately 7.3% rests with the top ten. The specimen was peripheral blood. All receptors come from a man aged 30-40 years in a cohort sampled during active COVID-19. CDR3s include the opening cysteine and the closing phenylalanine or tryptophan. The D gene is left open where the match is weak. Size is stated for part of the rows, as once, few or many counts, or as a class when the clone is expanded.

length	D	V	J	size	DNA	CDR3
12	.	TRBV28	TRBJ1-5	few	TGTGCCAGCACCCAGGGGTATCAGCCCCAGCATTTT	CASTQGYQPQHF
14	TRBD1	TRBV28	TRBJ1-1	.	TGTGCCAGCATCACAGGGGGCCGGGGCACTGAAGCTTTCTTT	CASITGGRGTEAFF
16	.	TRBV7-6	TRBJ2-7	.	TGTGCCAGCAGCTTAGGGGGCCAGGGCATCTCCTACGAGCAGTACTTC	CASSLGGQGISYEQYF
15	TRBD2	TRBV2	TRBJ2-1	.	TGTGCCAGCAGTGACCCCAGCGGGGGGCACAATGAGCAGTTCTTC	CASSDPSGGHNEQFF
15	.	TRBV19	TRBJ2-3	.	TGTGCCAGTAGCAAGACACAGGGAGCCACAGATACGCAGTATTTT	CASSKTQGATDTQYF
16	TRBD1	TRBV11-3	TRBJ2-2	.	TGTGCCAGCAGCCTTTACAGGGGGCGGAACACCGGGGAGCTGTTTTTT	CASSLYRGRNTGELFF
12	.	TRBV6-6	TRBJ1-5	.	TGTGCCAGCAGTTACGAGGCTCAGCCCCAGCATTTT	CASSYEAQPQHF
14	.	TRBV25-1	TRBJ1-2	.	TGTGCCAGTGAACCCAGGGGCGAAAACTATGGCTACACCTTC	CASEPRGENYGYTF
15	.	TRBV28	TRBJ1-3	few	TGTGCCAGCAGCCAAAGCTATGCACTTGGAAACACCATATATTTT	CASSQSYALGNTIYF
16	TRBD1	TRBV18	TRBJ1-3	once	TGTGCCAGCTCACGGGGACAGGGGGTCGGAGGAAACACCATATATTTT	CASSRGQGVGGNTIYF
11	.	TRBV7-2	TRBJ2-7	.	TGTGCCAGCAGCACCACAGGAATGCAGTACTTC	CASSTTGMQYF
15	TRBD2	TRBV7-2	TRBJ2-1	once	TGTGCCAGCAGCATCGGACTAGCGGGGGGTCGTGAGCAGTTCTTC	CASSIGLAGGREQFF
16	.	TRBV19	TRBJ1-6	.	TGTGCCAGTAGTATAGACTCGGAGGGAATCGGTTCACCCCTCCACTTT	CASSIDSEGIGSPLHF
17	TRBD1	TRBV9	TRBJ1-6	few	TGTGCCAGCAGCGTAGGTCCCACAGGGGGATCGAATTCACCCCTCCACTTT	CASSVGPTGGSNSPLHF
14	TRBD2	TRBV2	TRBJ2-7	few	TGTGCCAGCATGGAGACTAGCGGGGCCCACGAGCAGTACTTC	CASMETSGAHEQYF
15	TRBD2	TRBV7-2	TRBJ2-5	.	TGTGCCAGCAGCTTGTTAGCGGGCGGCGGGGAGACCCAGTACTTC	CASSLLAGGGETQYF
16	TRBD1	TRBV27	TRBJ2-1	once	TGTGCCAGCAGTCCCGGGACAGGGGGCTCCTACAATGAGCAGTTCTTC	CASSPGTGGSYNEQFF
16	TRBD1	TRBV19	TRBJ1-1	.	TGTGCCAGTAGTATCCTAACCGGGACAGGGGGCACTGAAGCTTTCTTT	CASSILTGTGGTEAFF